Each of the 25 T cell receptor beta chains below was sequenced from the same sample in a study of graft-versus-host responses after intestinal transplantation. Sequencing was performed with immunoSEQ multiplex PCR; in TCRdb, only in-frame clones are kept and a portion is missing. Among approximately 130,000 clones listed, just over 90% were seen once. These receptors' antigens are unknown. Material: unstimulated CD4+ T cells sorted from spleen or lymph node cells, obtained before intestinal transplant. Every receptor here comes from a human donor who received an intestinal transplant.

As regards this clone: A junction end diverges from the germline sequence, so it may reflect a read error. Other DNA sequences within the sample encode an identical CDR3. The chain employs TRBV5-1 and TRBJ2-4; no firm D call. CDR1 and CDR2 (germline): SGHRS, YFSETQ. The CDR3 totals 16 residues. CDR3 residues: CASSPRQVNSKNIQYF. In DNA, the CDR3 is TGCGCCAGCAGCCCTCGCCAGGTTAATTCCAAAAACATCCAGTACTTC.

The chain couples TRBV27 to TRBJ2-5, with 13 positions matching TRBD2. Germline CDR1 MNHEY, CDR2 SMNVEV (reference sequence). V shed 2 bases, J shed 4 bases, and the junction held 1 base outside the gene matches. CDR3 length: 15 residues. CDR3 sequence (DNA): TGTGCCAGCAGTTTAACTAGCGGGGGGGCAGAGACCCAGTACTTC. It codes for CASSLTSGGAETQYF.

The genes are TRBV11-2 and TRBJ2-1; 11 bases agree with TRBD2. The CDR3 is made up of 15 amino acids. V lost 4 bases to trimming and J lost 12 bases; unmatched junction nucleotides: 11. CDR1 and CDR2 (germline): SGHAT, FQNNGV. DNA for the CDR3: TGTGCCAGCAGCTCTTTAGCGGGGGGGCCGTCGGCGCAGTTCTTC. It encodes CASSSLAGGPSAQFF.

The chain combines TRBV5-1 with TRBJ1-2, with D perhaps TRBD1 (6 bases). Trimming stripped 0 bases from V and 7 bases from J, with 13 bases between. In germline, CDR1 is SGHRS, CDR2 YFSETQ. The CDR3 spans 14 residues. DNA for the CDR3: TGCGCCAGCAGCTTGGTCCAAGACAGGTCTGGCTACACCTTC. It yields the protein CASSLVQDRSGYTF.

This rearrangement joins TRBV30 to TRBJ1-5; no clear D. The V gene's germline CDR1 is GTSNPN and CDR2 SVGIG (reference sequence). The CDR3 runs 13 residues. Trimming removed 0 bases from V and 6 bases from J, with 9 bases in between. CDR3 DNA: TGTGCCTGGAGTGTTAGGGTTCGTCAGCCCCAGCATTTT. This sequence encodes CAWSVRVRQPQHF.

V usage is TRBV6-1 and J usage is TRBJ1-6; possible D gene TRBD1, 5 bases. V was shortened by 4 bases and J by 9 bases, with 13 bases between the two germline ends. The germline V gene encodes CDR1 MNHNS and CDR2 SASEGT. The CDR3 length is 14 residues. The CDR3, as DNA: TGTGCCAGCAGTGCTGGGGCATTCGTTTCACCCCTCCACTTT. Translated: CASSAGAFVSPLHF.

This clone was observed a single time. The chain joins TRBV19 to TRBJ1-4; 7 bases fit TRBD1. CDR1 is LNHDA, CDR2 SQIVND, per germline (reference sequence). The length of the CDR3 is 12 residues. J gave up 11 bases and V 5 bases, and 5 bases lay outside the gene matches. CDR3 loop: CASSSQGGKLFF. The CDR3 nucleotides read TGTGCCAGTAGTTCTCAGGGGGGGAAACTGTTTTTT.

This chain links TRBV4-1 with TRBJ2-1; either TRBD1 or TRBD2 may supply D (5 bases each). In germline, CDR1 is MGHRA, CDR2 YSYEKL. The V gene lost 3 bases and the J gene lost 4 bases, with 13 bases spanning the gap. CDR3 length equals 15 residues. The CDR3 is CASSQVGVSYNEQFF. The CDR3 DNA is TGCGCCAGCAGCCAGGTGGGGGTTAGTTACAATGAGCAGTTCTTC.

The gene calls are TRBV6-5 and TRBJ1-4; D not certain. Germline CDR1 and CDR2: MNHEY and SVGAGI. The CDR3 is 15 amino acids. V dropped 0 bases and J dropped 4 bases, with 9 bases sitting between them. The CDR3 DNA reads TGTGCCAGCAGTTACTCGGCCAACTATAATGAAAAACTGTTTTTT. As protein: CASSYSANYNEKLFF.

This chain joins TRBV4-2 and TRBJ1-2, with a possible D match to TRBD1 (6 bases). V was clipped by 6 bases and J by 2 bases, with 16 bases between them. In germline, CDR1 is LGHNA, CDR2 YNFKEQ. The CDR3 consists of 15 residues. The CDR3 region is CASREGGPQNYGYTF. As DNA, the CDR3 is TGTGCCAGCAGGGAGGGGGGCCCCCAGAACTATGGCTACACCTTC.

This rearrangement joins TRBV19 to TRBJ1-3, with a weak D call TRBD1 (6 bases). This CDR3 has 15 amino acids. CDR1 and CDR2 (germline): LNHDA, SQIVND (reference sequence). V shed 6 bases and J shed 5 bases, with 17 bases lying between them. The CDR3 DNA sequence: TGTGCCAGTAGGGATAACAGGGAAAGGAGAAACACCATATATTTT. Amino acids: CASRDNRERRNTIYF.

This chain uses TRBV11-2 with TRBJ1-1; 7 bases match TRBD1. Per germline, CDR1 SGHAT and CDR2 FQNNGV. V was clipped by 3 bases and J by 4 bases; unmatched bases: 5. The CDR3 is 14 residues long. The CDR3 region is CASSFTGVGTEAFF. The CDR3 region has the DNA TGTGCCAGCAGCTTTACAGGGGTAGGCACTGAAGCTTTCTTT.

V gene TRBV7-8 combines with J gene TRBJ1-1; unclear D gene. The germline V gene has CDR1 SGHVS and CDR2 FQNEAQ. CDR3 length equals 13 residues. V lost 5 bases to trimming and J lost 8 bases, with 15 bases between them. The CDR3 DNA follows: TGTGCCAGCAGCCGAGGATTTGGGCCCGAAGCTTTCTTT. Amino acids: CASSRGFGPEAFF.

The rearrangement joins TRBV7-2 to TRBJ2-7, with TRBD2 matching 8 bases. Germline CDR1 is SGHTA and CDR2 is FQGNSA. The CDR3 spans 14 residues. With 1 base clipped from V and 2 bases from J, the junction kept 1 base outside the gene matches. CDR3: CASSLVGGAYEQYF. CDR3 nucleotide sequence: TGTGCCAGCAGCTTAGTCGGGGGGGCCTACGAGCAGTACTTC.

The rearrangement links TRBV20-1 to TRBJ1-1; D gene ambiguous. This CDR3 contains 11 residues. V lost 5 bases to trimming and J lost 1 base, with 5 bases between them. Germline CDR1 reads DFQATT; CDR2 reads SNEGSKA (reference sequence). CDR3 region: CSAWGNTEAFF. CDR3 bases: TGCAGTGCTTGGGGGAACACTGAAGCTTTCTTT.

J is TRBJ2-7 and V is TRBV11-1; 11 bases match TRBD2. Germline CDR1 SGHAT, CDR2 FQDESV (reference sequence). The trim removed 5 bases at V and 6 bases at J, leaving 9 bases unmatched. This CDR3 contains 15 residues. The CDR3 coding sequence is TGTGCCAGCAGCACGACTAGCGGGGCGAGCGGCGAGCAGTACTTC. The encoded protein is CASSTTSGASGEQYF.

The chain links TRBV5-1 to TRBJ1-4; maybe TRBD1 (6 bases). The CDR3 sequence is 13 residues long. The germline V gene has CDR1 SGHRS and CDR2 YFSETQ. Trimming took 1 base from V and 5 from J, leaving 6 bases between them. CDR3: CASSLRGNEKLFF. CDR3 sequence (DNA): TGCGCCAGCAGCTTGAGGGGGAATGAAAAACTGTTTTTT.

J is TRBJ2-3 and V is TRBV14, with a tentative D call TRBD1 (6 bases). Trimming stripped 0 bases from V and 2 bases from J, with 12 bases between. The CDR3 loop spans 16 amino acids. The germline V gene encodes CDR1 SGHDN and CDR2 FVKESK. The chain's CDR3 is CASSQETGQNTDTQYF. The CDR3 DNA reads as TGTGCCAGCAGCCAAGAGACAGGACAAAACACAGATACGCAGTATTTT.

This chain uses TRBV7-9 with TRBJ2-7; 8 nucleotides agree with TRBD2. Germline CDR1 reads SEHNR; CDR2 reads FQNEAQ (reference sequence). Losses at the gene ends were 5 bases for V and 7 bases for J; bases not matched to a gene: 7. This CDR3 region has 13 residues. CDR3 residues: CASSRTSFGEQYF. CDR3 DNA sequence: TGTGCCAGCAGCCGGACTAGCTTCGGGGAGCAGTACTTC.

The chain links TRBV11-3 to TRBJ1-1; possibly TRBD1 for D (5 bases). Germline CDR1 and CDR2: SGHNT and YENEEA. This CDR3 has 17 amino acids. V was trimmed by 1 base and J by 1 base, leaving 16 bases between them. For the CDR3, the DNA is TGTGCCAGCAGCTTAGTCGGGGGGACGGCTGCGAACACTGAAGCTTTCTTT. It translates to CASSLVGGTAANTEAFF.

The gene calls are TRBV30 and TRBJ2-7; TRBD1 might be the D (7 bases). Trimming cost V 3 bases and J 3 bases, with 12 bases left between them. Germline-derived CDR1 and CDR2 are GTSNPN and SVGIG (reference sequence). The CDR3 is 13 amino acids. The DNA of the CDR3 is TGTGCCTGGAGGGAGGGACAGCTCTACGAGCAGTACTTC. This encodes CAWREGQLYEQYF.

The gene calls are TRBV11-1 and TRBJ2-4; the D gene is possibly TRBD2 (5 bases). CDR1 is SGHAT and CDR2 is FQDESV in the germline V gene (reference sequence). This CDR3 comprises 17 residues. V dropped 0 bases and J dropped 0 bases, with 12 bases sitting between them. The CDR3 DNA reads TGTGCCAGCAGCTTAGCGCCTGGCGGGCTAGCCAAAAACATTCAGTACTTC. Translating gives CASSLAPGGLAKNIQYF.

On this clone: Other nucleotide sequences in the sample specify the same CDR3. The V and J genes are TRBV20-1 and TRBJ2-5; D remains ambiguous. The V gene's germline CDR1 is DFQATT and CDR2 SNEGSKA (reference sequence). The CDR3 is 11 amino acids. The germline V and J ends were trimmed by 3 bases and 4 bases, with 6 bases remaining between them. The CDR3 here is CSASARETQYF. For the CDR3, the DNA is TGCAGTGCTAGTGCGAGAGAGACCCAGTACTTC.

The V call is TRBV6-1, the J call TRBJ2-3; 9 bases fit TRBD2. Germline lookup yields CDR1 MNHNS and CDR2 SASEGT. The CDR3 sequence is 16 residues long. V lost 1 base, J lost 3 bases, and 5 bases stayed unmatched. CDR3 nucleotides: TGTGCCAGCAGTGAAGGAGCTAGCGGGGTTACAGATACGCAGTATTTT. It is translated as CASSEGASGVTDTQYF.

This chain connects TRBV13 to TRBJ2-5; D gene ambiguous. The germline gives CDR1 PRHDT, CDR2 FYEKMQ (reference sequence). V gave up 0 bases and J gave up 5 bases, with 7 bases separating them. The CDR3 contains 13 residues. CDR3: CASSLGESETQYF. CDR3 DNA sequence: TGTGCCAGCAGCTTAGGGGAATCGGAGACCCAGTACTTC.